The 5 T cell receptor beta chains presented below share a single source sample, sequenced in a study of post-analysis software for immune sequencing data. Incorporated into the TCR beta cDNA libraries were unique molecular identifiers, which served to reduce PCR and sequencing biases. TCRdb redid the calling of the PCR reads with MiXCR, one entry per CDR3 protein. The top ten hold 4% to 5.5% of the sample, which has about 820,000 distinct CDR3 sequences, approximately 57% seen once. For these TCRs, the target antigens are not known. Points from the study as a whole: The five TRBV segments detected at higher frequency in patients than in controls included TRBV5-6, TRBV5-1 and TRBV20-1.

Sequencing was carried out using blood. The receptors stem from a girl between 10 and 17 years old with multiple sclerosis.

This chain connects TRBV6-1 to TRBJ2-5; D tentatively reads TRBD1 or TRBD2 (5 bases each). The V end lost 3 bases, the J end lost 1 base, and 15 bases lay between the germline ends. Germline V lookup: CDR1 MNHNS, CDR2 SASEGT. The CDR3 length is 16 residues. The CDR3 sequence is CASSDLPGPLQETQYF. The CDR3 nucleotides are TGTGCCAGCAGTGATCTCCCGGGACCGCTCCAAGAGACCCAGTACTTC.

CDR3 sequence (DNA): TGCAGTGCTACGCAGGGGTCTAGCTCCTACGAGCAGTACTTC. Its translation: CSATQGSSSYEQYF. The gene calls are TRBV20-1 and TRBJ2-7; a possible D gene is TRBD1 (6 bases). Germline CDR1 DFQATT, CDR2 SNEGSKA (reference sequence). CDR3 length equals 14 residues. Trimming pared 4 bases from V and 0 bases from J, leaving 13 bases between.

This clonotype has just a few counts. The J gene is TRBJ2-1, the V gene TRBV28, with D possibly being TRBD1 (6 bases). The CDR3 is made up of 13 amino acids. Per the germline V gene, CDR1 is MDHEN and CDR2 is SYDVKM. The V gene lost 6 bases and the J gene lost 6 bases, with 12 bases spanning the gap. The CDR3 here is CASRQQGSNEQFF. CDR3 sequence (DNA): TGTGCCAGCAGACAACAGGGATCCAATGAGCAGTTCTTC.

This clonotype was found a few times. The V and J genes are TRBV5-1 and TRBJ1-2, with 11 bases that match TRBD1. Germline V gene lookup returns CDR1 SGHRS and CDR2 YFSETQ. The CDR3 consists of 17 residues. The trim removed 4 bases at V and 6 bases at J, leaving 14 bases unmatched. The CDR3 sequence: CASSPSDRGQGINGYTF. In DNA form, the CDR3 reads TGCGCCAGCAGCCCGTCGGACAGGGGGCAGGGTATAAATGGCTACACCTTC.

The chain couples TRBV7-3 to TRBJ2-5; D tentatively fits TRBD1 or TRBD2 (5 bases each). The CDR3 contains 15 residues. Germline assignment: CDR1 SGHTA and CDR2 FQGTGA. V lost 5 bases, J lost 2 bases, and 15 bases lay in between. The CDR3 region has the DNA TGTGCCAGCAGCCCTGGAGGTGGGGCACAAGAGACCCAGTACTTC. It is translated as CASSPGGGAQETQYF.